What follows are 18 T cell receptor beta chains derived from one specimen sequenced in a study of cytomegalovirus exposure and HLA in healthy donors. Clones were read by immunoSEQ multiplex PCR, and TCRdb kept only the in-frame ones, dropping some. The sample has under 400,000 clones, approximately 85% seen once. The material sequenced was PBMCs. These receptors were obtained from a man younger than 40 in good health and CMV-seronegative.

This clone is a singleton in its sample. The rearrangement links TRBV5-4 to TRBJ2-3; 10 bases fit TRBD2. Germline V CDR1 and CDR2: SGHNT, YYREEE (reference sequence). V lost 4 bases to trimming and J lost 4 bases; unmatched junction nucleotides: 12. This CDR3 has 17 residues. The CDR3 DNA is TGTGCCAGCAGCCCAGACTTAGCGGGGGGACTATCAGATACGCAGTATTTT. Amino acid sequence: CASSPDLAGGLSDTQYF.

CDR3 DNA sequence: TGCGCCAGCAGCCAGGAAAATCGGGGAAACACCATATATTTT. It translates to CASSQENRGNTIYF. This sequence joins TRBV5-1 and TRBJ1-3, with unresolved D. The CDR3 totals 14 residues. Per germline, CDR1 SGHRS and CDR2 YFSETQ. The ends were cut back, 4 bases at V and 4 bases at J, with 12 bases in the middle.

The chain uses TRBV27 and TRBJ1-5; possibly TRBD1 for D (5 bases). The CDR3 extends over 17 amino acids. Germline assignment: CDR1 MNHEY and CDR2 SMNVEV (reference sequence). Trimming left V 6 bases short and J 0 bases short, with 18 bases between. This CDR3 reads CASRHGQGDCSNQPQHF. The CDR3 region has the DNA TGTGCCAGCAGGCATGGCCAGGGCGATTGTAGCAATCAGCCCCAGCATTTT.

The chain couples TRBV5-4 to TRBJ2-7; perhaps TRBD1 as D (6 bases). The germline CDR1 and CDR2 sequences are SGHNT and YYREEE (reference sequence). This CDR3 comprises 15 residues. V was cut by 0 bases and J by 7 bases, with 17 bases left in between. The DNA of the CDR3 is TGTGCCAGCAGCTTGGGGGGCAGGGACACGGGAGAGCAGTACTTC. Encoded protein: CASSLGGRDTGEQYF. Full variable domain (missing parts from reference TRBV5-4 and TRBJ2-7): ETGVTQSPTHLIKTRGQQVTLRCSSQSGHNTVSWYQQALGQGPQFIFQYYREEENGRGNFPPRFSGLQFPNYSSELNVNALELDDSALYLCASSLGGRDTGEQYFGPGTRLTVT.

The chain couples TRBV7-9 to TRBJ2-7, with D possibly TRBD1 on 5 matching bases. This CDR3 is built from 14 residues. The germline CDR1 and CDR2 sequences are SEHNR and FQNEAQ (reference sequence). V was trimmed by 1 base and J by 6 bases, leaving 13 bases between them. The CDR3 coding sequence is TGTGCCAGCAGCTTAGGGGCAGGGTCGGTCGAGCAGTACTTC. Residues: CASSLGAGSVEQYF.

CDR3 nucleotides: TGTGCCTGGAGTTTTGTGGGAGCAGATACGCAGTATTTT. Translation gives CAWSFVGADTQYF. The chain links TRBV30 to TRBJ2-3; the D gene is possibly TRBD2 (5 bases). Germline V lookup: CDR1 GTSNPN, CDR2 SVGIG (reference sequence). Trimming left V 2 bases short and J 4 bases short, with 10 bases between. The CDR3 extends over 13 amino acids.

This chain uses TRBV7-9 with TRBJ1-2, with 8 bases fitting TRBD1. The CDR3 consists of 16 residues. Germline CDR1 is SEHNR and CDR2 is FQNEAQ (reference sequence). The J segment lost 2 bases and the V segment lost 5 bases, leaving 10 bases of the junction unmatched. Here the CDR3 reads CASSPFRTGINYGYTF. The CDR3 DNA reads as TGTGCCAGCAGCCCATTCAGGACAGGGATCAACTATGGCTACACCTTC. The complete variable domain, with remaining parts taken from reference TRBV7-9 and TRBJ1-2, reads DTGVSQNPRHKITKRGQNVTFRCDPISEHNRLYWYRQTLGQGPEFLTYFQNEAQLEKSRLLSDRFSAERPKGSFSTLEIQRTEQGDSAMYLCASSPFRTGINYGYTFGSGTRLTVV.

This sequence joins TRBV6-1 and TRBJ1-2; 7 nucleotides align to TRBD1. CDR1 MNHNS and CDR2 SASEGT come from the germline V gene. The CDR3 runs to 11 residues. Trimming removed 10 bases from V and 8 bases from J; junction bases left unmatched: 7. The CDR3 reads CAITGVVGYTF. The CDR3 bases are TGTGCCATTACAGGGGTGGTGGGCTACACCTTC.

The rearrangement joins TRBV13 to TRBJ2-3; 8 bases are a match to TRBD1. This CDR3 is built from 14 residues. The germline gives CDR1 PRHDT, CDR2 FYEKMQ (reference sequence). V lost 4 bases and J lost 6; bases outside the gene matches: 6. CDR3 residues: CASSSGQGTDTQYF. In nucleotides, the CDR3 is TGTGCCAGCAGCTCCGGACAGGGTACGGATACGCAGTATTTT.

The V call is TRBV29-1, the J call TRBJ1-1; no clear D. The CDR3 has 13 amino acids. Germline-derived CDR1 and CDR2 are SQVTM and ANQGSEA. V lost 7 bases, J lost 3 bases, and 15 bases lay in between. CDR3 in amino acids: CSAKPRLDTEAFF. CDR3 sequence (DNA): TGCAGCGCCAAACCACGACTCGACACTGAAGCTTTCTTT.

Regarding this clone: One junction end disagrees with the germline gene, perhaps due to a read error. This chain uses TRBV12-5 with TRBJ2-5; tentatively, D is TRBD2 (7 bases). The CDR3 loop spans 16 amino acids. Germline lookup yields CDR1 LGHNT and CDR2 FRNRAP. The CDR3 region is CASGLTSGGLQEIQYF. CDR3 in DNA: TGTGCTAGTGGTTTGACCTCGGGGGGCCTACAAGAGATCCAGTACTTC. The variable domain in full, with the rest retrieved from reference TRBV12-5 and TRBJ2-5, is DARVTQTPRHKVTEMGQEVTMRCQPILGHNTVFWYRQTMMQGLELLAYFRNRAPLDDSGMPKDRFSAEMPDATLATLKIQPSEPRDSAVYFCASGLTSGGLQEIQYFGPGTRLLVL.

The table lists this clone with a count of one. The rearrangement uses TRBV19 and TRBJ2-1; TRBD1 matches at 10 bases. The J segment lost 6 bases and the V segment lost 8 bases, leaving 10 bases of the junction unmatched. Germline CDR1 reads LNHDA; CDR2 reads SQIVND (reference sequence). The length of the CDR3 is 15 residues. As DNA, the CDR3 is TGTGCCAGTCGTAGTCGGGACAGGGGTGCCAATGAGCAGTTCTTC. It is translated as CASRSRDRGANEQFF.

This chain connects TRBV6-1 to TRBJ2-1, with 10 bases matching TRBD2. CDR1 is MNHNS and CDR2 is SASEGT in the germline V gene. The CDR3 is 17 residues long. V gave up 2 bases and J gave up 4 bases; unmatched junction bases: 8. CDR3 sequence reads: CASSERSSGGLYNEQFF. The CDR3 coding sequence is TGTGCCAGCAGTGAAAGATCTAGCGGGGGCCTATACAATGAGCAGTTCTTC.

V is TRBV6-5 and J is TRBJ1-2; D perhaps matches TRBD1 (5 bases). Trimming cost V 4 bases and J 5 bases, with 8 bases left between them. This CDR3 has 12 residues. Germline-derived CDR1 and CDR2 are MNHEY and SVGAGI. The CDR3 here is CASSSRVYGYTF. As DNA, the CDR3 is TGTGCCAGCAGTTCCAGGGTTTATGGCTACACCTTC.

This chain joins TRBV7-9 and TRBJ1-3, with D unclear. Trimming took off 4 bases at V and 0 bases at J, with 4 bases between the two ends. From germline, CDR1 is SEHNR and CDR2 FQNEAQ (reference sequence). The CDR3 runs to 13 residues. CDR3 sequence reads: CASSSSSGNTIYF. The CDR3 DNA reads TGTGCCAGCAGCTCTTCCTCTGGAAACACCATATATTTT. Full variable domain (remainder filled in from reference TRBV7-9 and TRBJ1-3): DTGVSQNPRHKITKRGQNVTFRCDPISEHNRLYWYRQTLGQGPEFLTYFQNEAQLEKSRLLSDRFSAERPKGSFSTLEIQRTEQGDSAMYLCASSSSSGNTIYFGEGSWLTVV.

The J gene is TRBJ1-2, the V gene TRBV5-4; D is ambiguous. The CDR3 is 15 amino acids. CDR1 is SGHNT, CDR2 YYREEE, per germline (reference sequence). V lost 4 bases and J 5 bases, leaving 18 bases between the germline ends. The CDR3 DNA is TGTGCCAGCAGCCAAATGGAGGGCAGAAGTTATGGCTACACCTTC. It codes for CASSQMEGRSYGYTF.

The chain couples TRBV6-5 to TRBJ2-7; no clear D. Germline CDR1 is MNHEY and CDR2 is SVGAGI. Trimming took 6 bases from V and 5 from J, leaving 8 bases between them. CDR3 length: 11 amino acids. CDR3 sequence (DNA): TGTGCCAGCAGCCGCCAGGACGAGCAGTACTTC. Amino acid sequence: CASSRQDEQYF.

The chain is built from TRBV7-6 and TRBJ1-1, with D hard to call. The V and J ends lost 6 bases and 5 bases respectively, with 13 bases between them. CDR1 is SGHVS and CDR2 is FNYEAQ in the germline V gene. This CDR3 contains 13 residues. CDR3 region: CASSLTPTTEAFF. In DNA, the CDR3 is TGTGCCAGCAGTCTTACACCGACTACTGAAGCTTTCTTT.